This TCR beta chain was captured in a study of regulatory T cells in long-lasting Graves disease. Stated time point: persistent/refractory GD, antithyroid drugs over 5 years with positive TRAb. After RNA was extracted from PBMCs, the TCR library was made from it. For TCR beta, libraries came from iRepertoire HTBI primers and Arm-PCR of CDR3 regions. Via MiXCR, TCRdb re-called the multiplex PCR reads, giving one row per CDR3 protein. The sample holds 390,000 or so distinct CDR3 sequences, roughly 23% seen once. The CDR3 length is 15 residues. Germline CDR1 is LNHDA and CDR2 is SQIVND (reference sequence). V was trimmed by 10 bases and J by 4 bases, leaving 22 bases between them. The table lists this clonotype with a few counts.

This sample comprised peripheral blood mononuclear cells (PBMCs), obtained when the disease was refractory, from a patient treated with antithyroid drugs. The receptor's source is a woman between 35 and 50 years old with Graves disease. The chain has TRBV19 and TRBJ1-2; D unresolved. This CDR3 is CATLPGAAYVYGYTF. CDR3 bases: TGTGCCACCCTTCCGGGCGCGGCATACGTCTATGGCTACACCTTC.